These T cell receptor beta chains were read from a single sample in a study of blood T cell repertoires in COVID-19. Sequencing used immunoSEQ multiplex PCR; TCRdb keeps in-frame clones, though not all of them. The data show roughly 62,000 clones, 65% to 85% seen once. Sequenced sample: peripheral blood. All receptors come from a man aged 25-45 years with COVID-19, enrolled during active disease. The CDR3 runs from the conserved cysteine through the conserved F or W. D genes are given only for firm matches. Size is omitted from some rows. Given values are once, few, many or a class for expanded clones.

>TRBV11-2|TRBJ2-7|NA|NA
TGTGCCAGCAGCTTAGCTCACGGTGTGGGCAGTTCGGACGAGCAGTACTTC
CASSLAHGVGSSDEQYF
>TRBV19|TRBJ1-2|TRBD1|NA
TGTGCCAGTAAGGGGACAGGGACGGGAAGCTATGGCTACACCTTC
CASKGTGTGSYGYTF
>TRBV28|TRBJ1-1|TRBD1|NA
TGTGCCAGCAGTCAGGGGGACCGCACCACTGAAGCTTTCTTT
CASSQGDRTTEAFF
>TRBV10-3|TRBJ2-6|NA|NA
TGTGCCACCACACCGGGGGCCAACGTCCTGACTTTC
CATTPGANVLTF
>TRBV28|TRBJ2-3|TRBD2|NA
TGTGCCACCTATCTAGCGGGAGGCCCCACAGATACGCAGTATTTT
CATYLAGGPTDTQYF
>TRBV4-2|TRBJ2-1|TRBD2|NA
TGTGCCAGCAGCCCGGGACTAGCGGGAGAGTGTTTCTTC
CASSPGLAGECFF
>TRBV11-2|TRBJ1-1|NA|NA
TGTGCCAGCAGCCCCCAGCGGGGCACTGAAGCTTTCTTT
CASSPQRGTEAFF
>TRBV11-3|TRBJ2-1|NA|NA
TGTGCCAGCGGTGGACAATACAATGAGCAGTTCTTC
CASGGQYNEQFF
>TRBV2|TRBJ1-2|NA|NA
TGTGCCAGCAGTCAGGGTCTCGGCTACACCTTC
CASSQGLGYTF
>TRBV28|TRBJ1-4|NA|NA
TGTGCCAGCAGAACCATGTCGCGCGCAACTAATGAAAAACTGTTTTTT
CASRTMSRATNEKLFF
>TRBV4-3|TRBJ2-7|TRBD2|NA
TGCGCCAGCAGCCAAGAAGCTATCCCGGGACTAGCGGGAGCGACCCACGAGCAGTACTTC
CASSQEAIPGLAGATHEQYF
>TRBV9|TRBJ1-5|TRBD1|NA
TGTGCCAGCAGCCGGACAGGGGGCTTCGATCAGCCCCAGCATTTT
CASSRTGGFDQPQHF
>TRBV28|TRBJ2-1|NA|NA
TGTGCCAGCAGGAGAATGAATGAGCAGTTCTTC
CASRRMNEQFF
>TRBV2|TRBJ2-2|TRBD1|NA
TGTGCCAGCAGGCAGGGGACAGGGGTGCCCGGGGAGCTGTTTTTT
CASRQGTGVPGELFF
>TRBV20-1|TRBJ2-3|NA|NA
TGCAGTGCTAGTGGAGACTACACAGATACGCAGTATTTT
CSASGDYTDTQYF
>TRBV30|TRBJ1-3|NA|few
TGTGCCTGGGCCAACCCAGACTCCTCTGGAAACACCATATATTTT
CAWANPDSSGNTIYF
>TRBV6-5|TRBJ1-2|NA|NA
TGTGCCAGCAGGAGCTCGGGGATGAACTATGGCTACACCTTC
CASRSSGMNYGYTF
>TRBV9|TRBJ2-3|TRBD2|NA
TGTGCCAGCAGCTCTCGGGAGGGGTACACAGATACGCAGTATTTT
CASSSREGYTDTQYF
>TRBV6-4|TRBJ1-5|NA|NA
TGTGCCAGCAGCACCGGGGTCTCGATCCCTATGGTATATAGCAATCAGCCCCAGCATTTT
CASSTGVSIPMVYSNQPQHF
>TRBV4-1|TRBJ1-4|NA|NA
TGCGCCAGCAGCCAAGATAGCGAAAAACTGTTTTTT
CASSQDSEKLFF
>TRBV7-2|TRBJ2-5|TRBD2|NA
TGTGCCAGCAGCTTACTAGCGGGGTGGGCAGAGACCCAGTACTTC
CASSLLAGWAETQYF
>TRBV7-9|TRBJ2-2|TRBD1|NA
TGTGCCAGCAGCTCGTGGACAGGGAAGACCGGGGAGCTGTTTTTT
CASSSWTGKTGELFF
>TRBV24-1|TRBJ1-5|NA|once
TGTGCCACCAGTCAGGGTACCAATCAGCCCCAGCATTTT
CATSQGTNQPQHF
>TRBV2|TRBJ2-3|TRBD2|NA
TGTGCCAGCAGTGAAAATAGCGGGAGTAGGGATACGCAGTATTTT
CASSENSGSRDTQYF
>TRBV5-6|TRBJ2-7|NA|NA
TGTGCCTCCCTAAGAGGGACCTACGAGCAGTACTTC
CASLRGTYEQYF
>TRBV15|TRBJ1-2|TRBD1|NA
TGTGCCACCAGCAGAGGGGGGACAGGACATGGCTACACCTTC
CATSRGGTGHGYTF
>TRBV27|TRBJ1-2|TRBD1|NA
TGTGCCAGCAGTTTACAGGACAGGGTTGGTGGCTACACCTTC
CASSLQDRVGGYTF
>TRBV24-1|TRBJ2-2|TRBD2|NA
TGTGCCACCACTAGCGGGAGCTCCGGGGAGCTGTTTTTT
CATTSGSSGELFF
>TRBV28|TRBJ2-7|NA|NA
TGTGCCAGCAGTTTACCAGCGGACTCCTACGAGCAGTACTTC
CASSLPADSYEQYF
>TRBV10-2|TRBJ1-3|TRBD1|NA
TGCGCCAGCAGTGACCGTATCGGACAGGGACGCTCTGGAAACACCATATATTTT
CASSDRIGQGRSGNTIYF
>TRBV21-1|TRBJ2-7|NA|once
TGTGCCAGCAGCAAACCGGTCTTGGGGGGACAGGTAACCTACGAGCAGTACTTC
CASSKPVLGGQVTYEQYF
>TRBV5-5|TRBJ2-1|TRBD2|once
TGTGCCAGCAGCTTGGGGACTAGCGGGAAGCTGAATGAGCAGTTCTTC
CASSLGTSGKLNEQFF
>TRBV4-3|TRBJ2-1|TRBD1|NA
TGCGCCAGCAGCCAACCGGGACAGGGTTACAATGAGCAGTTCTTC
CASSQPGQGYNEQFF
>TRBV7-9|TRBJ2-2|NA|NA
TGTGCCAGCAGCTTAGGGTTAGGGGCGAACACCGGGGAGCTGTTTTTT
CASSLGLGANTGELFF
>TRBV24-1|TRBJ2-1|TRBD1|NA
TGTGCCACCAGTGATTCGGACAGGGTCCCCTACAATGAGCAGTTCTTC
CATSDSDRVPYNEQFF
>TRBV7-9|TRBJ1-4|NA|NA
TGTGCCAGCAGCCGCGACTTGTCGACTAATGAAAAACTGTTTTTT
CASSRDLSTNEKLFF